This T cell receptor beta chain emerged from a study of cytomegalovirus exposure and HLA in healthy donors. Across the study: Across more than 350 genotyped donors, 81% landed in the Caucasian-associated ancestry cluster. Study-wide points: Data from an earlier analysis indicated that most TCR beta V segments were productive either about 90% or about 30% of the time.

In the case of this clone: Its antigen is unknown.

The study ran its PCR with 60 Vbeta and 13 Jbeta primers. In the study's own analysis: Unique TCR beta chains totaled approximately 83 million in a later count, with around 11 million of them shared. The table came from immunoSEQ multiplex PCR; TCRdb's copy has only in-frame clones and leaves some out. V and J calls and clone size are given by that table; D and trimming were obtained from the DNA. The profile shows 150,000 to 200,000 clones, 70% to 80% of them singletons. Germline CDR1 is MDHEN and CDR2 is SYDVKM. The V end was cut by 2 bases, the J end by 6 bases, with 13 bases between. The CDR3 runs 14 residues.

The sequence was obtained from a woman aged 45-65 years in good health and CMV-seronegative. The sequenced sample was PBMCs. The J gene is TRBJ1-2, the V gene TRBV28, with a possible D match to TRBD1 (6 bases). The CDR3 spells CASSLPQGPNGYTF. The CDR3 DNA sequence: TGTGCCAGCAGTTTACCACAGGGTCCCAATGGCTACACCTTC.